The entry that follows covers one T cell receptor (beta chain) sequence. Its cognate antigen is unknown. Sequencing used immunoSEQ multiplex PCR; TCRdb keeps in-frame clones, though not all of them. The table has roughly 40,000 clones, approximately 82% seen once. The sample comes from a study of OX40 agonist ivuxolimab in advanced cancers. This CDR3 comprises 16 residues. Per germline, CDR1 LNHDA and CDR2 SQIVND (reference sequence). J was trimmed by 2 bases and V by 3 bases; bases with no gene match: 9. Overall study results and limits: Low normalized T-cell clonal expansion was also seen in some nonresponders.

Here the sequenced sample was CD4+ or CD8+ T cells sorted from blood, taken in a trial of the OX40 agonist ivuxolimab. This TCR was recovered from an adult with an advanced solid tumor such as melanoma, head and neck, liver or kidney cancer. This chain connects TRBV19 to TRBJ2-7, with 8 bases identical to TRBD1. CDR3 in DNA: TGTGCCAGTAGTATCTTGGGACAGGCCATACCCTACGAGCAGTACTTC. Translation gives CASSILGQAIPYEQYF.